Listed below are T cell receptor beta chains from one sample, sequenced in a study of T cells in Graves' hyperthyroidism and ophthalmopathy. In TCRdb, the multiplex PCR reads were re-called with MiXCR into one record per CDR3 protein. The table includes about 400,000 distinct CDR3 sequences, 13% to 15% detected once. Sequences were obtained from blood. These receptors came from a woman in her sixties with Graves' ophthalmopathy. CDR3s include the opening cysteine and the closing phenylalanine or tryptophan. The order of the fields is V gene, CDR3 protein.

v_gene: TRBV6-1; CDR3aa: CASSSLAGEFGEQYF
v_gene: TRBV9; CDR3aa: CASSDPSGSPNLDTQYF
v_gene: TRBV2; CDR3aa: CASSEIRLAGGTGELFF
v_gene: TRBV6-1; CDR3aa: CASDGPQGSNIQYF
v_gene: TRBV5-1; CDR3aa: CASSPTTANYEQYF
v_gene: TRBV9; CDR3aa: CASSVGTSGRADTQYF
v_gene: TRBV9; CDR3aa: CASSVATTDTQYF
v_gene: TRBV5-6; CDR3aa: CASSAGTGLTYEQYF
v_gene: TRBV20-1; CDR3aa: CSARDLYQGGTDTQYF
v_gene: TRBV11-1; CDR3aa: CASSLELGLNYEQYF
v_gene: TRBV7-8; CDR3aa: CASTHTIGTPNEKLFF
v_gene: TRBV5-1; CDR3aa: CASSLGSGAPDEQFF
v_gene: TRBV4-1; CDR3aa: CASSQEYRGSYNEQFF
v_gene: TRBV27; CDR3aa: CASSLNRPGEKLFF
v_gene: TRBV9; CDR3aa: CASSPYREEETQYF
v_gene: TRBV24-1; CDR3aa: CATSDSTSGVTYEQYF
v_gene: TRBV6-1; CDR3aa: CASSSYGEREQYF
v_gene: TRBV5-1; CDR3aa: CASMRGSTDTQYF
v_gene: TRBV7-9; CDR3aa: CASSLDTGYNEQFF
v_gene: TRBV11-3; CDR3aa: CASSLGPLQETQYF
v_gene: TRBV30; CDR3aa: CAWSRAGPGAGELFF
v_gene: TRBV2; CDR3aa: CASEDRARQPQHF
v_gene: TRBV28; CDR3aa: CASSLRADEQYF
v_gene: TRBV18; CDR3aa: CASSPVMTSGTSDTQYF
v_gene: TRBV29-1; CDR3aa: CSVRGGLAGFDEQFF
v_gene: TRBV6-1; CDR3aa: CASSQTGRQETQYF
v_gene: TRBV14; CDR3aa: CASSLRGMAEAFF
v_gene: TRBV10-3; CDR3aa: CATGTVNSPLHF
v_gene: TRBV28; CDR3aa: CASSFGWYEQYF
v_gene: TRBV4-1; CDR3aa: CASSQREGALANYGYTF
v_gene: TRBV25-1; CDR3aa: CASSGSGLAFNEQFF
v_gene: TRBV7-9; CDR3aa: CASSRSLAGGPREQYF
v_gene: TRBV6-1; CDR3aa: CASSSPGSYGYTF
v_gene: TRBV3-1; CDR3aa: CASSRKTLNYGYTF
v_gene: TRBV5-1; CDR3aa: CASSLDSSSYEQYF
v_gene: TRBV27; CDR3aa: CASSQPRQGGVWNEQFF
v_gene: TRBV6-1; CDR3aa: CASSNGQANTDTQYF
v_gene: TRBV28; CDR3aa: CASTRDPPLEETQYF
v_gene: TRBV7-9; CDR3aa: CASSRTGTGGVAGGYSSYNEQFF
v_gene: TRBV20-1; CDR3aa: CSARNSLRLGELFF
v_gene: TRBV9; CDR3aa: CASSVEGTGGDEQFF
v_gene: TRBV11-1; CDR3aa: CASSLSVVEREGHEQFF
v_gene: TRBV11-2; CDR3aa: CASSSENYEQYF
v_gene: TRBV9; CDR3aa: CASSVEGQGEQYF
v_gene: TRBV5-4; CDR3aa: CASSLGQVEETQYF
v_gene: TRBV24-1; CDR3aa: CATSLGENNQPQHF
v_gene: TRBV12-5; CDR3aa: CASAPLRTDTQYF
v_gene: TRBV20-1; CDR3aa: CSARGGTYEQYF
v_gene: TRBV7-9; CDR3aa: CATTWSGGQETQYF
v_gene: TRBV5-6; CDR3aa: CASSLPGQGYNEQFF